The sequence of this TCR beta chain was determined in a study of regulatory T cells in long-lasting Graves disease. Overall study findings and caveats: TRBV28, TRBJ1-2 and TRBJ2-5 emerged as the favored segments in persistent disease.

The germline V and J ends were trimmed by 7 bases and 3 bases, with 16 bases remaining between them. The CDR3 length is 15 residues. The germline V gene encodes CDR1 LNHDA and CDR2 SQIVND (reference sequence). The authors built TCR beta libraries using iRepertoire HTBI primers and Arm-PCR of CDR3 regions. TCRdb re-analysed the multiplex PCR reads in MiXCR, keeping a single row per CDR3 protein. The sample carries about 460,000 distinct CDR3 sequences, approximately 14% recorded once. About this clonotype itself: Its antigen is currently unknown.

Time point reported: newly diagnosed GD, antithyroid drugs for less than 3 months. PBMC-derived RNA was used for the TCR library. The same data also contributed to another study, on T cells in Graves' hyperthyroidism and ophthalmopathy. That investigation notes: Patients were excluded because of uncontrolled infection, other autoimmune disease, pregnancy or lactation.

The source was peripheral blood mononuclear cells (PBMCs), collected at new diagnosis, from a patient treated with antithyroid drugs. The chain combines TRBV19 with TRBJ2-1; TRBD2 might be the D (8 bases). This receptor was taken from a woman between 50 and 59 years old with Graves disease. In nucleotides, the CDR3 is TGTGCCAGTAATCCGGGGGGGGACAGCTACAATGAGCAGTTCTTC. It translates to CASNPGGDSYNEQFF. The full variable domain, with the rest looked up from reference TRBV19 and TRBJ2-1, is DGGITQSPKYLFRKEGQNVTLSCEQNLNHDAMYWYRQDPGQGLRLIYYSQIVNDFQKGDIAEGYSVSREKKESFPLTVTSAQKNPTAFYLCASNPGGDSYNEQFFGPGTRLTVL.